This TCR beta chain was found in a study of shared clonotypes between healthy human individuals. Assay runs were performed at deep level. The table came from immunoSEQ multiplex PCR; TCRdb's copy has only in-frame clones and leaves some out. The data show 2 million to 3 million clones, with 90% to 95% seen just once and 0.36% held by the top ten. The germline V gene has CDR1 MNHNS and CDR2 SASEGT. Trimming took 4 bases from V and 5 from J, leaving 12 bases between them. CDR3 size: 14 residues. Sequenced material: naive CD4+ T cells from PBMCs. Specified subset: CD45RA+ positively selected. The source is a man aged 18 to 29 in good health. Some clones in this sample may be carry-over from other donors' samples. The V gene is TRBV6-1, the J gene TRBJ1-5; D remains ambiguous. As DNA, the CDR3 is TGTGCCAGCAGTGCAAGCCCACTTGATCAGCCCCAGCATTTT. This encodes CASSASPLDQPQHF.